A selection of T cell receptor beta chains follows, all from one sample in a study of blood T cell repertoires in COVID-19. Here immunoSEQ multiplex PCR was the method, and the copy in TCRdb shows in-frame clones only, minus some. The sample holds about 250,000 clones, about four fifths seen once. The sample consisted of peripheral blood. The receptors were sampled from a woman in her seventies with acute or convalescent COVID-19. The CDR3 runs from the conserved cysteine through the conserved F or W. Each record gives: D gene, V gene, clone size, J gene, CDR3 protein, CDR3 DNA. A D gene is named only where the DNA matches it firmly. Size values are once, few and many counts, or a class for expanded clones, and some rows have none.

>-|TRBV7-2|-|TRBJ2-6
CASVWASGANVLTF
TGTGCCAGCGTTTGGGCGTCTGGGGCCAACGTCCTGACTTTC
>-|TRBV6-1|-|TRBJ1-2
CASSDVSRTNYGYTF
TGTGCCAGCAGTGATGTGAGCAGGACTAACTATGGCTACACCTTC
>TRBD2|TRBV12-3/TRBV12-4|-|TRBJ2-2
CASRGGGTGELFF
TGTGCCAGCAGGGGCGGGGGAACCGGGGAGCTGTTTTTT
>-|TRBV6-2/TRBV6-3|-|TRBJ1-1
CASSLTANTEAFF
TGTGCCAGCAGCCTGACAGCGAACACTGAAGCTTTCTTT
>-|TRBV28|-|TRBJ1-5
CASITVAGLGGRPQHF
TGTGCCAGCATTACGGTCGCCGGGCTTGGCGGGAGGCCCCAGCATTTT
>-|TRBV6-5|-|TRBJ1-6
CASRAETPNSPLHF
TGTGCCAGCAGGGCAGAAACCCCCAATTCACCCCTCCACTTT
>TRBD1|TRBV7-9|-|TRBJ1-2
CASSLGTANYGYTF
TGTGCCAGCAGCCTGGGGACAGCCAACTATGGCTACACCTTC
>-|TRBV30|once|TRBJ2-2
CAWSVSLNAGELFF
TGTGCCTGGAGTGTGAGCTTAAACGCCGGGGAGCTGTTTTTT
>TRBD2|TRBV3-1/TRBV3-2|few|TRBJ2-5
CASSQGLAGGQETQYF
TGTGCCAGCAGCCAAGGACTAGCGGGGGGCCAAGAGACCCAGTACTTC
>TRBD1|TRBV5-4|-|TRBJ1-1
CASSHIDRGGNTEAFF
TGTGCCAGCAGCCACATTGACAGGGGAGGAAACACTGAAGCTTTCTTT